Each of the 11 T cell receptor beta chains below was sequenced from the same sample in a study of radiotherapy plus CTLA-4 blockade in lung cancer. Clones were read by immunoSEQ multiplex PCR, and TCRdb kept only the in-frame ones, dropping some. The table lists about 120,000 clones, 90% of them singletons. This specimen consisted of peripheral blood, obtained from a patient treated with radiotherapy plus ipilimumab. The source is a human donor with non-small cell lung cancer that progressed on radiotherapy plus ipilimumab.

The chain couples TRBV15 to TRBJ2-1; D remains ambiguous. This CDR3 has 15 amino acids. The V and J ends lost 5 bases and 0 bases respectively, with 11 bases between them. Germline CDR1 and CDR2: LNHNV and YYDKDF (reference sequence). This chain's CDR3 is CATSLTPSSYNEQFF. Here the CDR3 DNA reads TGTGCCACCAGCCTAACCCCAAGCTCCTACAATGAGCAGTTCTTC.

The rearrangement joins TRBV20-1 to TRBJ2-2; D perhaps matches TRBD2 (5 bases). V was shortened by 6 bases and J by 7 bases, with 9 bases between the two germline ends. CDR3 size: 11 residues. The germline CDR1 and CDR2 sequences are DFQATT and SNEGSKA (reference sequence). CDR3 DNA: TGCAGTGCAAGGGAGAACGGGGAGCTGTTTTTT. Amino acids: CSARENGELFF.

J is TRBJ1-5 and V is TRBV28; D might be TRBD1 (5 bases). With 10 bases removed from V and 2 bases from J, the gap between germline ends came to 12 bases. CDR3 length: 13 amino acids. CDR1 MDHEN and CDR2 SYDVKM come from the germline V gene. CDR3 region: CATTGARNQPQHF. Here the CDR3 DNA reads TGTGCCACCACAGGAGCACGCAATCAGCCCCAGCATTTT.

The V and J genes are TRBV19 and TRBJ1-5; TRBD1 matches at 7 bases. CDR1 and CDR2 from the germline V gene are LNHDA and SQIVND (reference sequence). V lost 4 bases to trimming and J lost 8 bases; unmatched junction nucleotides: 8. The CDR3 covers 14 residues. The CDR3 sequence is CASSTRTGREPQHF. Here the CDR3 DNA reads TGTGCCAGTAGTACCAGGACAGGACGGGAGCCCCAGCATTTT.

This clone was counted only a few times. The chain uses TRBV6-5 and TRBJ1-2, with 8 nucleotides matching TRBD1. The CDR3 is made up of 11 amino acids. J lost 8 bases, V lost 11 bases, and 7 bases had no gene match. The germline V gene has CDR1 MNHEY and CDR2 SVGAGI. The CDR3, as DNA: TGTGCCGCGCAGGGGGCGGGGGGCTACACCTTC. Translated, it gives CAAQGAGGYTF.

V is TRBV7-8 and J is TRBJ1-2, with 11 bases identical to TRBD1. Trimming cost V 5 bases and J 1 base; bases outside gene matches: 9. The CDR3 contains 17 residues. Per germline, CDR1 SGHVS and CDR2 FQNEAQ. For the CDR3, the DNA is TGTGCCAGCAGCCGCGGACAGGGGGCAGGATATAACTATGGCTACACCTTC. Its protein is CASSRGQGAGYNYGYTF.

The chain has TRBV11-2 and TRBJ2-1; weak D call: TRBD2 (5 bases). The ends were cut back, 6 bases at V and 12 bases at J, with 15 bases in the middle. Germline V gene sequence: CDR1 SGHAT, CDR2 FQNNGV. The CDR3 is 12 amino acids. CDR3 in DNA: TGTGCCAGCAGTCCCAGCGGTATCCGGCAGTTCTTC. It codes for CASSPSGIRQFF.

The chain couples TRBV18 to TRBJ2-6, with D perhaps assigned TRBD1 or TRBD2 (5 bases each). The CDR3 consists of 16 residues. The V and J ends lost 6 bases and 2 bases respectively, with 14 bases between them. Germline-derived CDR1 and CDR2 are KGHSH and LQKENI. CDR3 sequence reads: CASSQTRGAGANVLTF. CDR3 DNA: TGTGCCAGCTCGCAAACGAGAGGGGCTGGGGCCAACGTCCTGACTTTC.

Points on this clone: Other DNA sequences within the sample encode an identical CDR3. The chain is built from TRBV5-1 and TRBJ2-5; tentatively, D is TRBD1 or TRBD2 (5 bases each). The CDR3 sequence is 13 residues long. The germline V gene has CDR1 SGHRS and CDR2 YFSETQ. Trimming pared 8 bases from V and 5 bases from J, leaving 16 bases between. For the CDR3, the DNA is TGCGCCAGTACCCGGGGCGGTGGGGAGACCCAGTACTTC. Its translation is CASTRGGGETQYF. The whole variable domain, filled in from reference TRBV5-1 and TRBJ2-5, reads KAGVTQTPRYLIKTRGQQVTLSCSPISGHRSVSWYQQTPGQGLQFLFEYFSETQRNKGNFPGRFSGRQFSNSRSEMNVSTLELGDSALYLCASTRGGGETQYFGPGTRLLVL.

The CDR3, as DNA: TGTGCCAGCAGCCCCCGAGCGGGATGGGGAGAGACCCAGTACTTC. This translates into CASSPRAGWGETQYF. The chain carries TRBV7-2 and TRBJ2-5; 7 bases line up with TRBD2. Germline values: CDR1 SGHTA, CDR2 FQGNSA. Trimming at V came to 5 bases and at J to 4 bases, leaving 10 bases not matched to a gene. This CDR3 has 15 amino acids.

This chain joins TRBV5-6 and TRBJ2-1; D perhaps matches TRBD1 (5 bases). Deletions cut 0 bases from V and 0 bases from J, with 13 bases between. This CDR3 has 17 amino acids. The germline V gene has CDR1 SGHDT and CDR2 YYEEEE. The CDR3 loop is CASSLAKGMSSYNEQFF. The CDR3 DNA sequence: TGTGCCAGCAGCTTGGCCAAGGGGATGAGCTCCTACAATGAGCAGTTCTTC.